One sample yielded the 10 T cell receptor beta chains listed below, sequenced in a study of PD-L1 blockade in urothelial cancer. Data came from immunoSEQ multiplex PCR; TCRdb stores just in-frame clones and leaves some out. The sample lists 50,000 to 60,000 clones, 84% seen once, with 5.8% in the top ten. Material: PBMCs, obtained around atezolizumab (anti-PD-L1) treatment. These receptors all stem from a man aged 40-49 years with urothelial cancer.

This chain's CDR3 is CASSLDFGKLNTEAFF. DNA of the CDR3: TGTGCCAGCAGCTTGGATTTCGGGAAGTTGAACACTGAAGCTTTCTTT. The rearrangement joins TRBV5-5 to TRBJ1-1; no clear D gene. Germline loops: CDR1 SGHKS, CDR2 YYEKEE (reference sequence). V lost 0 bases, J lost 0 bases, and 12 bases lay in between. CDR3 length: 16 residues.

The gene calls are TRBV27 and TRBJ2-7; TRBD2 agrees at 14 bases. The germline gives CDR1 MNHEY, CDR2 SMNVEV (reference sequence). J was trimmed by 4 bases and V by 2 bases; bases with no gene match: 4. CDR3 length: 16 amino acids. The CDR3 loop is CASSLKRTSGGYEQYF. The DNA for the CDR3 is TGTGCCAGCAGTTTAAAGCGGACTAGCGGGGGGTACGAGCAGTACTTC.

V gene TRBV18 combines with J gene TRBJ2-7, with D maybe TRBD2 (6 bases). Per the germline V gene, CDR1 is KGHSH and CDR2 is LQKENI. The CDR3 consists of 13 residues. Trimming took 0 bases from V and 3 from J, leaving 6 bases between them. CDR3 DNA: TGTGCCAGCTCACCACCTAGCGGCTACGAGCAGTACTTC. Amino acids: CASSPPSGYEQYF.

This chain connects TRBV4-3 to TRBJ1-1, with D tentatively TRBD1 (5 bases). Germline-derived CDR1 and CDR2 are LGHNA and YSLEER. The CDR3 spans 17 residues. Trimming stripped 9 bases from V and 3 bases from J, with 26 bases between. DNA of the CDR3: TGCGCCAGTGCAGCCCGGGGGTCAATTGGGGGGGACACTGAAGCTTTCTTT. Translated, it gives CASAARGSIGGDTEAFF.

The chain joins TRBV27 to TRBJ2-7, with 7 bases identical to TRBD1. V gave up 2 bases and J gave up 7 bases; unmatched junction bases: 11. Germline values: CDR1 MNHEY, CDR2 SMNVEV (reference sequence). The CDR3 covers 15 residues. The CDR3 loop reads CASSLQGVIFGEQYF. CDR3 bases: TGTGCCAGCAGTTTACAGGGGGTTATATTTGGAGAGCAGTACTTC.

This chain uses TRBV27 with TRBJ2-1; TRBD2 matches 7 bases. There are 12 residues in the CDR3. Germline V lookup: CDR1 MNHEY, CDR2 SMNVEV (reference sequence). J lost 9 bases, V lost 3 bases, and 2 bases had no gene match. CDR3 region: CASSFGGSEQFF. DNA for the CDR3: TGTGCCAGCAGTTTCGGGGGGAGTGAGCAGTTCTTC.

CDR3: CASSQAWDRGSYEQYF. The CDR3 bases are TGCGCCAGCAGCCAAGCTTGGGACAGGGGCTCCTACGAGCAGTACTTC. V is TRBV4-1 and J is TRBJ2-7; 10 bases align to TRBD1. The CDR3 is 16 amino acids. Germline trimming cut 1 base from V and 0 bases from J; bases unmatched to any gene: 3. Germline lookup yields CDR1 MGHRA and CDR2 YSYEKL.

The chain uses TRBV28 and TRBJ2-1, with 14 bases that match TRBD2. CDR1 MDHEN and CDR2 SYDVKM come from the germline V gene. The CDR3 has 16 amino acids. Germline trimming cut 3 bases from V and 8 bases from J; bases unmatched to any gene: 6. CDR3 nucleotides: TGTGCCAGCAGTTTTATGGGACTAGCGGGAGTCGATGAGCAGTTCTTC. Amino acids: CASSFMGLAGVDEQFF.

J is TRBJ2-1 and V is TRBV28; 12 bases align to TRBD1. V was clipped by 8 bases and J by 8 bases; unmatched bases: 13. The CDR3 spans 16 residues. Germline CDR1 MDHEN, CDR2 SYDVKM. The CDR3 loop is CASCSRGTGGIYEQFF. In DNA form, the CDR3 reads TGTGCCAGCTGCTCCCGGGGGACAGGGGGCATCTATGAGCAGTTCTTC.

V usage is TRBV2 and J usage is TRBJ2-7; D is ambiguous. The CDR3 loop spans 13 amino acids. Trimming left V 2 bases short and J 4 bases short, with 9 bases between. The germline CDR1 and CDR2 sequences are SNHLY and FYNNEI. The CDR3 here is CASSETSQYEQYF. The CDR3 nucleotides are TGTGCCAGCAGTGAAACATCCCAATACGAGCAGTACTTC.